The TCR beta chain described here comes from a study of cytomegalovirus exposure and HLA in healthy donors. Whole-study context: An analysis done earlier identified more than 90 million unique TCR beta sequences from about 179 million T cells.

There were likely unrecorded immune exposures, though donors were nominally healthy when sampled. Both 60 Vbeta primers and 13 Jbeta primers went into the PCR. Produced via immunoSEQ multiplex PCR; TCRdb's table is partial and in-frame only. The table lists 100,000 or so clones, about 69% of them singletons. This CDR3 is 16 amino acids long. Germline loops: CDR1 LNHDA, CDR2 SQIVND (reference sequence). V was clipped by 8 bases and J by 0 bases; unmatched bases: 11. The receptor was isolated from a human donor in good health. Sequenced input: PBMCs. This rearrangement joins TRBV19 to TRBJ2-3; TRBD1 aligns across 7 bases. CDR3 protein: CASQLRTGTSTDTQYF. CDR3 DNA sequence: TGTGCCAGTCAACTTCGGACAGGTACTAGCACAGATACGCAGTATTTT.